This T cell receptor (beta chain) was recorded in a study of blood T cell repertoires in COVID-19. Study-level background: Acute-phase and convalescent COVID-19 samples originated in the United States, Italy and Spain. Sources were T cells, B-cell-depleted T cells, or PBMCs; the material itself was cDNA or gDNA.

The V end was cut by 1 base, the J end by 4 bases, with 12 bases between. Germline V gene lookup returns CDR1 SGHAT and CDR2 FQNNGV. The CDR3 extends over 15 amino acids. Measured with immunoSEQ multiplex PCR; TCRdb has only the in-frame clones, and not every one. The sample contains around 130,000 clones, under 90% of which appear only once. The receptor was derived from a woman aged 65 to 85 with acute or convalescent COVID-19. The chain is built from TRBV11-2 and TRBJ2-3, with D uncertain. The sequencing sample was made of peripheral blood. CDR3 loop: CASSLVYYSSDTQYF. The CDR3 nucleotides are TGTGCCAGCAGCTTAGTTTATTATTCGTCAGATACGCAGTATTTT. Full variable domain (missing parts from reference TRBV11-2 and TRBJ2-3): EAGVAQSPRYKIIEKRQSVAFWCNPISGHATLYWYQQILGQGPKLLIQFQNNGVVDDSQLPKDRFSAERLKGVDSTLKIQPAKLEDSAVYLCASSLVYYSSDTQYFGPGTRLTVL.